This T cell receptor beta chain was captured by sequencing in a study of neurological immune-mediated disorders. There are many counts of this clonotype. Each CDR3 protein is one row after TCRdb ran MiXCR on the 5' RACE reads. The data hold tens of thousands of distinct CDR3 sequences, with around 9.9% observed a single time. The sequencing input was PBMCs. The TCR sequence derives from a man in his fifties in good health.

The CDR3, as DNA: TGCGCCAGCAGCTTGGTGGCAGGGGCTAATGAAAAACTGTTTTTT. Translated, it gives CASSLVAGANEKLFF. The genes are TRBV5-1 and TRBJ1-4; D is perhaps TRBD1 (6 bases). V lost 0 bases to trimming and J lost 3 bases, with 9 bases between them. Germline lookup yields CDR1 SGHRS and CDR2 YFSETQ. This CDR3 spans 15 amino acids.